The sequence of this TCR beta chain was determined in a study of identical twins. Overall study findings and caveats: Rather than following the same donors, the conclusions depended on cross-sectional statistical analysis.

This clonotype was found a few times. Its antigen is undetermined. A single record per CDR3 protein comes from TCRdb applying MiXCR to the 5' RACE reads. The repertoire has roughly 690,000 distinct CDR3 sequences, about 20% of them found once; the top ten carry 4% to 4.5%. Germline CDR1 is SGHRS and CDR2 is YFSETQ. V lost 5 bases and J 2 bases, leaving 13 bases between the germline ends. The CDR3 has 14 amino acids. This same sample was also part of a study on T cells expressing NK-cell markers.

The chain joins TRBV5-1 to TRBJ1-2, with D possibly being TRBD1 (6 bases). Sequencing was performed on PBMCs. This receptor was obtained from a woman between 18 and 29 years old in good health. The CDR3 DNA reads TGCGCCAGCAGTTTCACAGGGACAAACTATGGCTACACCTTC. It codes for CASSFTGTNYGYTF.